This is a list of T cell receptor beta chains from one sample in a study of blood T cell repertoires in COVID-19. The method was immunoSEQ multiplex PCR; TCRdb's version includes in-frame clones alone and lacks a portion of them. The profile shows about 170,000 clones, about 87% of them singletons. Sequenced input: peripheral blood. Receptors were obtained from a woman aged 50 to 60 with acute or convalescent COVID-19. Each CDR3 is given with its conserved first and last residue. The order of the fields is V gene, J gene, D gene, clone size, CDR3 protein, CDR3 DNA. D genes are given only for firm matches. The size entry is marked missing in some rows and otherwise reads once, few, many or a size class.

TRBV14	TRBJ1-1	TRBD1	-	CASSQDRGGQALPLNTEAFF	TGTGCCAGCAGCCAAGATAGGGGAGGACAGGCTCTCCCCTTGAACACTGAAGCTTTCTTT
TRBV19	TRBJ2-1	-	few	CASSLGSSYDEQFF	TGTGCCAGTAGTTTGGGCTCCTCCTACGATGAGCAGTTCTTC
TRBV4-1	TRBJ2-4	TRBD2	-	CASSQDPFTRSGGNIQYF	TGCGCCAGCAGCCAAGATCCCTTCACTAGGTCGGGGGGAAACATTCAGTACTTC
TRBV20-1	TRBJ2-3	TRBD2	-	CSASPGGDTQYF	TGCAGTGCTAGTCCGGGGGGAGATACGCAGTATTTT
TRBV6-5	TRBJ2-7	TRBD1	-	CASSWTGAYEQYF	TGTGCCAGCAGCTGGACAGGGGCCTACGAGCAGTACTTC
TRBV19	TRBJ1-5	-	-	CASSIRDRGNQPQHF	TGTGCCAGTAGTATAAGGGATAGGGGAAATCAGCCCCAGCATTTT
TRBV20-1	TRBJ1-2	TRBD1	-	CSASKARQGARNYGYTF	TGCAGTGCTAGTAAGGCGCGACAGGGGGCGCGTAACTATGGCTACACCTTC
TRBV5-1	TRBJ2-7	-	-	CASSLVGGIGYEQYF	TGCGCCAGCAGCTTGGTGGGGGGAATCGGGTACGAGCAGTACTTC
TRBV27	TRBJ1-6	-	-	CASSFSSNSPLHF	TGTGCCAGCAGTTTCAGTTCTAATTCACCCCTCCACTTT
TRBV27	TRBJ1-1	-	-	CASSLSGRVGTEAFF	TGTGCCAGCAGTTTATCGGGCAGGGTGGGAACTGAAGCTTTCTTT
TRBV5-5	TRBJ1-4	-	-	CASSLDRSPGEKLFF	TGTGCCAGCAGCTTGGACCGTTCCCCGGGTGAAAAACTGTTTTTT
TRBV29-1	TRBJ2-1	-	few	CSGTSSDEQFF	TGCAGCGGGACCTCTAGCGATGAGCAGTTCTTC
TRBV6-2/TRBV6-3	TRBJ1-2	-	-	CASSSVGTFEGYTF	TGTGCCAGCAGTTCGGTCGGGACTTTTGAAGGCTACACCTTC
TRBV7-7	TRBJ2-2	-	-	CASSLGGAGTGELFF	TGTGCCAGCAGCTTAGGCGGGGCGGGAACCGGGGAGCTGTTTTTT
TRBV6-5	TRBJ1-1	TRBD1	-	CASSSKTGSTEAFF	TGTGCCAGCAGTTCCAAGACAGGGAGCACTGAAGCTTTCTTT
TRBV11-2	TRBJ1-1	-	-	CASSLGRGTEAFF	TGTGCCAGCAGCTTAGGAAGGGGTACTGAAGCTTTCTTT
TRBV10-3	TRBJ2-3	-	-	CATRDSEGTDTQYF	TGTGCCACCAGGGACTCCGAGGGAACAGATACGCAGTATTTT
TRBV7-2	TRBJ1-6	TRBD1	-	CASSFSGPGTGGSPLHF	TGTGCCAGCAGCTTCTCAGGGCCCGGGACAGGGGGATCACCCCTCCACTTT
TRBV6-5	TRBJ1-2	-	-	CASSTVGADYGYTF	TGTGCCAGCAGTACGGTGGGGGCTGACTATGGCTACACCTTC
TRBV29-1	TRBJ2-5	-	-	CSVFTGLQETQYF	TGCAGCGTTTTCACAGGGCTCCAAGAGACCCAGTACTTC
TRBV19	TRBJ2-2	-	-	CASSIYTGELFF	TGTGCCAGTAGTATCTACACCGGGGAGCTGTTTTTT
TRBV7-2	TRBJ2-4	-	-	CASSFMGRNIQYF	TGTGCCAGCAGCTTCATGGGCAGAAACATTCAGTACTTC
TRBV5-8	TRBJ1-5	-	-	CASSGREPYSNQPQHF	TGTGCCAGCAGCGGACGGGAGCCTTATAGCAATCAGCCCCAGCATTTT
TRBV18	TRBJ2-5	-	-	CASSPPTSYQETQYF	TGTGCCAGCTCACCCCCCACATCGTACCAAGAGACCCAGTACTTC
TRBV27	TRBJ1-5	-	-	CASSSYYSSNQPQHF	TGTGCCAGCAGTTCCTATTATTCTAGCAATCAGCCCCAGCATTTT
TRBV5-4	TRBJ2-3	-	-	CASSLGAQSTDTQYF	TGTGCCAGCAGCTTGGGGGCGCAGAGCACAGATACGCAGTATTTT
TRBV3-1/TRBV3-2	TRBJ1-1	-	-	CASSQGPGGTEAFF	TGTGCCAGCAGCCAGGGACCTGGGGGGACTGAAGCTTTCTTT
TRBV12-3/TRBV12-4	TRBJ2-7	TRBD1	-	CASSPTGWEQYF	TGTGCCAGCAGTCCGACAGGGTGGGAGCAGTACTTC
TRBV11-2	TRBJ2-1	-	-	CASSTSRDKNEQFF	TGTGCCAGCAGCACCTCCCGGGACAAGAATGAGCAGTTCTTC
TRBV6-2/TRBV6-3	TRBJ2-7	-	-	CASSYEGSSYEQYF	TGTGCCAGCAGTTATGAAGGGAGCTCCTACGAGCAGTACTTC
TRBV6-1	TRBJ2-7	-	-	CASSEFGQGYEQYF	TGTGCCAGCAGTGAGTTCGGGCAGGGATACGAGCAGTACTTC
TRBV29-1	TRBJ1-5	TRBD1	-	CSARTGEGQPQHF	TGCAGCGCCCGGACAGGGGAGGGTCAGCCCCAGCATTTT
TRBV19	TRBJ2-7	-	-	CASSIDAGPTYEQYF	TGTGCCAGTAGTATAGACGCAGGGCCGACCTACGAGCAGTACTTC
TRBV12-3/TRBV12-4	TRBJ1-1	TRBD1	-	CASSRQGNTEAFF	TGTGCCAGCAGTAGACAGGGGAACACTGAAGCTTTCTTT
TRBV11-3	TRBJ2-7	-	-	CASSLGRGNYEQYF	TGTGCCAGCAGCCTGGGAAGGGGGAATTACGAGCAGTACTTC
TRBV19	TRBJ2-5	TRBD1	-	CASSSWTGTPETQYF	TGTGCCAGTAGTTCATGGACAGGAACCCCAGAGACCCAGTACTTC
TRBV6-4	TRBJ2-7	TRBD2	few	CASSLSGRFSYEQYF	TGTGCCAGCAGCCTCAGCGGGAGGTTCTCCTACGAGCAGTACTTC
TRBV9	TRBJ1-4	-	-	CASSPTQGLINEKLFF	TGTGCCAGCAGCCCCACTCAGGGGCTTATTAATGAAAAACTGTTTTTT
TRBV10-3	TRBJ1-1	-	-	CAISEIQGNTEAFF	TGTGCCATCAGTGAAATCCAGGGGAACACTGAAGCTTTCTTT
TRBV27	TRBJ1-4	-	-	CASSLNSNEKLFF	TGTGCCAGCAGTCTGAACAGTAATGAAAAACTGTTTTTT
TRBV24-1	TRBJ1-2	-	-	CATSDPGTGYTF	TGTGCCACCAGTGATCCCGGGACAGGCTACACCTTC
TRBV7-2	TRBJ1-4	-	-	CASSWGGSKTNEKLFF	TGTGCCAGCAGCTGGGGTGGGAGTAAAACTAATGAAAAACTGTTTTTT
TRBV6-5	TRBJ1-2	TRBD1	-	CASRLDRAGDYGYTF	TGTGCCAGCAGATTGGACAGGGCGGGGGACTATGGCTACACCTTC
TRBV24-1	TRBJ1-4	TRBD1	-	CATSPLEGDRGPTNEKLFF	TGTGCCACCAGTCCTTTAGAGGGGGACAGGGGGCCCACTAATGAAAAACTGTTTTTT
TRBV12-5	TRBJ1-6	TRBD1	-	CASGPSGGLSPLHF	TGTGCTAGTGGTCCCTCAGGGGGACTTTCACCCCTCCACTTT
TRBV5-1	TRBJ2-1	TRBD1	-	CASSLGVTGANEQFF	TGCGCCAGCAGCTTGGGGGTGACAGGGGCGAATGAGCAGTTCTTC
TRBV6-5	TRBJ1-5	-	-	CASSYSQNSNQPQHF	TGTGCCAGCAGTTACTCACAGAATAGCAATCAGCCCCAGCATTTT
TRBV6-2/TRBV6-3	TRBJ1-2	-	-	CASSYAGGAANYGYTF	TGTGCCAGCAGTTACGCGGGCGGGGCGGCTAACTATGGCTACACCTTC
TRBV6-5	TRBJ1-5	-	-	CASSYGEEQPQHF	TGTGCCAGCAGTTACGGCGAGGAGCAGCCCCAGCATTTT
TRBV5-6	TRBJ1-4	-	-	CASSLAAGRNEKLFF	TGTGCCAGCAGCTTGGCAGCGGGGAGGAATGAAAAACTGTTTTTT
TRBV30	TRBJ1-1	-	-	CAWSVQWGEAFF	TGTGCCTGGAGTGTACAATGGGGCGAAGCTTTCTTT
TRBV30	TRBJ2-7	TRBD1	-	CAWMAGGSYEQYF	TGTGCCTGGATGGCAGGGGGCTCCTACGAGCAGTACTTC
TRBV6-2/TRBV6-3	TRBJ2-7	-	-	CASSSRTDVPYEQYF	TGTGCCAGCAGTTCACGGACAGACGTGCCCTACGAGCAGTACTTC